This T cell receptor beta chain comes out of a study of shared clonotypes between healthy human individuals. Each subset's genomic DNA was shared equally among a number of immunoSEQ plates. In the original analysis: ImmunoSEQ gave junction-only sequences without quality scores, so filtering differed. Clones were sequenced by immunoSEQ multiplex PCR, and TCRdb holds only the in-frame ones, with some missing. That table is the source of V, J and clone size, and D and trimming were worked out from the DNA. The sample carries roughly 1,600,000 clones, 98% recorded once. Comments on this clone: Antigen specificity is unknown.

Whole-study findings and limits: Relative to memory subsets, naive subsets generally showed larger estimated richness. Among a few donors, approximately 4.6% of naive CD4 clonotypes were found in common.

The CDR3 is made up of 15 amino acids. The germline V gene has CDR1 SGHRS and CDR2 YFSETQ. The germline V and J ends were trimmed by 0 bases and 3 bases, with 10 bases remaining between them. The sample taken for sequencing was naive CD4+ T cells sorted from blood. Subset defined: CD45RA+ positively selected. The origin of this receptor is a man aged 30-40 years in good health. This chain connects TRBV5-1 to TRBJ2-1; the D is unclear. CDR3 protein: CASSLGLGFYNEQFF. In DNA, the CDR3 is TGCGCCAGCAGCTTGGGACTGGGGTTCTACAATGAGCAGTTCTTC.